The entry below describes one T cell receptor beta chain. After removal of 2 bases from V and 3 bases from J, the junction contained 5 bases not matched to a gene. The CDR3 consists of 15 residues. Germline values: CDR1 MNHNS, CDR2 SASEGT. The data originate from a study of blood T cell repertoires in COVID-19. Turning to the study itself: T cells, B-cell-depleted T cells, or PBMCs supplied cDNA or gDNA.

Original processing methods: Cell counts per sample came from amplifying reference gene primers. Assay used: immunoSEQ multiplex PCR; TCRdb lists only in-frame clones, some missing. V and J calls and clone size are as listed in that table; D and trimming were resolved from the DNA. The table records about 490,000 clones, 75% to 90% of them present only once. What was sequenced was peripheral blood. The chain joins TRBV6-1 to TRBJ2-7; 9 nucleotides align to TRBD1. This TCR was recovered from a human donor in a cohort sampled during active COVID-19. Written as DNA, the CDR3 is TGTGCCAGCAGTGAACTGGGGACAGGGATCTACGAGCAGTACTTC. Its protein product is CASSELGTGIYEQYF.